This T cell receptor (beta chain) was captured in a study of cytomegalovirus exposure and HLA in healthy donors. Unrecorded immune exposure was likely among donors, who were nominally healthy when sampled. This CDR3 contains 13 residues. CDR1 and CDR2 from the germline V gene are MDHEN and SYDVKM. The V end was cut by 2 bases, the J end by 2 bases, with 5 bases between. The PCR contained 60 Vbeta and 13 Jbeta primers. TCRdb's table, derived via immunoSEQ multiplex PCR, lists solely in-frame clones and lacks some. The sample has roughly 170,000 clones; almost 80% are singletons. V is TRBV28 and J is TRBJ2-3, with D uncertain. The TCR was taken from a man between 25 and 39 years old in good health and CMV-seronegative. The sample comprised PBMCs. DNA of the CDR3: TGTGCCAGCAGTTTAGGCAACACAGATACGCAGTATTTT. Protein: CASSLGNTDTQYF.